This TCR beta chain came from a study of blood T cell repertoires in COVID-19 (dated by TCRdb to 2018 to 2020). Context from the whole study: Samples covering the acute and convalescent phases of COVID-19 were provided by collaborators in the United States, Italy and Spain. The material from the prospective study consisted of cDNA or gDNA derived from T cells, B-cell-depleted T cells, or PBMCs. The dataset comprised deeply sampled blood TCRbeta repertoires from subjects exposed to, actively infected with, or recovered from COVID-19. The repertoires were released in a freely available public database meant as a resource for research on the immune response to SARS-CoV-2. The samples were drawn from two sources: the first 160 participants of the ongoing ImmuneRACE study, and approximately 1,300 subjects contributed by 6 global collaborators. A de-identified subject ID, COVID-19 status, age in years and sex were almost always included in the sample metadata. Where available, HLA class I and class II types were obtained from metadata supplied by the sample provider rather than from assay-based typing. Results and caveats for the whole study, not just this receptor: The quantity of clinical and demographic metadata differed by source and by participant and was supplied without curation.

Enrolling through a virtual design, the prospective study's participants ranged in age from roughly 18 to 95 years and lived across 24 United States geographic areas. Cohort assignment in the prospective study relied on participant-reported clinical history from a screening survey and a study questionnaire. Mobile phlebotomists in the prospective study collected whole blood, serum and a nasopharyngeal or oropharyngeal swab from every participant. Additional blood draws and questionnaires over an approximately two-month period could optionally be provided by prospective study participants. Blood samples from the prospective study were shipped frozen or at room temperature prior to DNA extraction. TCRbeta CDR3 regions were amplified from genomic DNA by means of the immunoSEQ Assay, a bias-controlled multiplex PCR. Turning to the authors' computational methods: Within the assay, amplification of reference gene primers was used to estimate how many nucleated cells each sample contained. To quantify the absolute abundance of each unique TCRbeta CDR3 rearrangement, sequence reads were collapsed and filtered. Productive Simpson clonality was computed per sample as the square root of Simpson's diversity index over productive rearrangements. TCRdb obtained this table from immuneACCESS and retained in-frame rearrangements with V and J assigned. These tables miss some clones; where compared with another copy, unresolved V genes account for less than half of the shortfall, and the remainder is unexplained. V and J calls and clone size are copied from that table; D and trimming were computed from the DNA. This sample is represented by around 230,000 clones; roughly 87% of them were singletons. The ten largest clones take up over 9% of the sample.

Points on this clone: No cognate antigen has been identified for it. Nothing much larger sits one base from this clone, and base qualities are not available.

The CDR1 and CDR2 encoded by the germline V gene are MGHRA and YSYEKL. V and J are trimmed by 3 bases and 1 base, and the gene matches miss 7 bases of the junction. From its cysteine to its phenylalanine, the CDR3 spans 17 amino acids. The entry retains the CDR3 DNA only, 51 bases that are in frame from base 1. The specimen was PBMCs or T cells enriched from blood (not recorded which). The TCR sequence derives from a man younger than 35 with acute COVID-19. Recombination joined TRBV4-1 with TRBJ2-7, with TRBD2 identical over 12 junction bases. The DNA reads TGCGCCAGCAGCCAGAGGGACCTAGCGGGAGGGTCCTACGAGCAGTACTTC. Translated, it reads CASSQRDLAGGSYEQYF.